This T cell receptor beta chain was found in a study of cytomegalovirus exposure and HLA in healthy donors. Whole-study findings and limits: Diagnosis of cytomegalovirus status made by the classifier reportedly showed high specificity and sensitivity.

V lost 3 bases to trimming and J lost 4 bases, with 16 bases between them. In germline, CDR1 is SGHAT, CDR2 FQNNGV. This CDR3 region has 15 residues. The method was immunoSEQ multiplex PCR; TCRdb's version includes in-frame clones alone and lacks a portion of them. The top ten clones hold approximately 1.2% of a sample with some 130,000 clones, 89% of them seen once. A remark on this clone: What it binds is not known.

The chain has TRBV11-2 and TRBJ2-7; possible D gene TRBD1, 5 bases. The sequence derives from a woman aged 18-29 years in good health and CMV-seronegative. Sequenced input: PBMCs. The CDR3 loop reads CASSFEGQGSYEQYF. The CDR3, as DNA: TGTGCCAGCAGCTTCGAAGGGCAGGGATCTTACGAGCAGTACTTC.